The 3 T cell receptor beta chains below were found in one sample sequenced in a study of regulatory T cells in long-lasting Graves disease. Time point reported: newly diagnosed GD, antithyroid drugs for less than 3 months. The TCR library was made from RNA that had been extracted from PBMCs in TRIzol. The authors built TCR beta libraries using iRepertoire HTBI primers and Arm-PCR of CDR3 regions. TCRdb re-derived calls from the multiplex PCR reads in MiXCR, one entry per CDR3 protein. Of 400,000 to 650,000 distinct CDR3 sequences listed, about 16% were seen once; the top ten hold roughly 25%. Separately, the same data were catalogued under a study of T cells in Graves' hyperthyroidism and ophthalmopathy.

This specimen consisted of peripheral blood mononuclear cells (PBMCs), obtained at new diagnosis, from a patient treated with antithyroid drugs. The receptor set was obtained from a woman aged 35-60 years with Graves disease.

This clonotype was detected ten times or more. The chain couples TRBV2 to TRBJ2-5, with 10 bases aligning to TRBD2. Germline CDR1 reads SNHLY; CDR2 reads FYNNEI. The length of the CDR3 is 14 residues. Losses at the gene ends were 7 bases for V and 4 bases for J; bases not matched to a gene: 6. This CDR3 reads CASKESSGGETQYF. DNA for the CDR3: TGTGCCAGCAAGGAGTCTAGCGGGGGAGAGACCCAGTACTTC.

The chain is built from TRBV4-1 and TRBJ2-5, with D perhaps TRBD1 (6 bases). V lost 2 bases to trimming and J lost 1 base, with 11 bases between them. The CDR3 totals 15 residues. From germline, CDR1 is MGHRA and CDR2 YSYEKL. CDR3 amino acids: CASSQNTGTQETQYF. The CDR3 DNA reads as TGCGCCAGCAGCCAAAATACAGGGACCCAAGAGACCCAGTACTTC.

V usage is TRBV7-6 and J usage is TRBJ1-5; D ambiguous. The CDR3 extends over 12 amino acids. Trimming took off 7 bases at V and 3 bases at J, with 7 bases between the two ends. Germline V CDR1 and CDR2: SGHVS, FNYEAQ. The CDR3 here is CASTGDNQPQHF. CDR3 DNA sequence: TGTGCCAGCACCGGTGACAATCAGCCCCAGCATTTT.